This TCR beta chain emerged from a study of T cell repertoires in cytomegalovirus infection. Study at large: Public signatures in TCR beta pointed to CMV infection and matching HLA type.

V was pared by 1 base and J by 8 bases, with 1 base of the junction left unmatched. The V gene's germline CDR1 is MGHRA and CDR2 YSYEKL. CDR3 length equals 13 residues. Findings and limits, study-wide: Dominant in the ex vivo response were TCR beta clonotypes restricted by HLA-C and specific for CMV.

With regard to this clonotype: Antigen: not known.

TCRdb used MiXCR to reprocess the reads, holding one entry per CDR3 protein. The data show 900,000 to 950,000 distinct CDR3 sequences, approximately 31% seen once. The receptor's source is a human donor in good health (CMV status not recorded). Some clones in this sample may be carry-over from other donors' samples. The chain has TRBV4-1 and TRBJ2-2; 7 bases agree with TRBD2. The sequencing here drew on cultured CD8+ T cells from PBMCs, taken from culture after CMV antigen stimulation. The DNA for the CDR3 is TGCGCCAGCAGCCAAGTTAGCGGGGGGGAGCTGTTTTTT. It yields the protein CASSQVSGGELFF.